These 15 T cell receptor beta chains were all obtained from the same sample, sequenced in a study of cytomegalovirus exposure and HLA in healthy donors. The PCR employed 60 Vbeta primers together with 13 Jbeta primers. Some clones are missing from TCRdb's copy, which holds only in-frame ones; the method was immunoSEQ multiplex PCR. The sample holds 200,000 to 250,000 clones; over 80% are singletons and the top ten take around 5.7%. Sequencing was done on a sample of PBMCs. The receptor source for this set is a woman in her 40s in good health and CMV-seropositive.

The V gene is TRBV18, the J gene TRBJ1-4; 7 positions agree with TRBD1. The germline V gene encodes CDR1 KGHSH and CDR2 LQKENI. V lost 6 bases and J lost 1; bases outside the gene matches: 2. The CDR3 contains 14 residues. The CDR3 spells CASSRDRTNEKLFF. CDR3 DNA: TGTGCCAGCTCTCGGGACAGAACTAATGAAAAACTGTTTTTT.

This chain joins TRBV7-9 and TRBJ2-3, with 8 bases aligning to TRBD2. J gave up 7 bases and V 7 bases, and 22 bases lay outside the gene matches. The CDR3 length is 18 residues. CDR1 SEHNR and CDR2 FQNEAQ come from the germline V gene (reference sequence). Here the CDR3 reads CASTQPSGGVQSAYTQYF. CDR3 bases: TGTGCCAGCACCCAACCCTCGGGGGGGGTGCAGTCAGCGTATACGCAGTATTTT.

This clone has just a few counts. Here the CDR3 reads CASTKRRGGGGNTEAFF. In nucleotides, the CDR3 is TGCGCCAGCACCAAACGTAGAGGGGGCGGAGGGAACACTGAAGCTTTCTTT. V usage is TRBV5-1 and J usage is TRBJ1-1, with 7 nucleotides matching TRBD1. This CDR3 region has 17 residues. Germline CDR1 and CDR2: SGHRS and YFSETQ. V was clipped by 6 bases and J by 1 base; unmatched bases: 15.

This chain joins TRBV18 and TRBJ1-2, with no clear D. The CDR3 is 13 residues long. Germline V lookup: CDR1 KGHSH, CDR2 LQKENI. V was clipped by 0 bases and J by 6 bases, with 8 bases between them. CDR3 in DNA: TGTGCCAGCTCACCACCGCTTCAGGATGGCTACACCTTC. Encoded protein: CASSPPLQDGYTF.

This clone was counted between two and nine times. The gene calls are TRBV6-1 and TRBJ2-7; TRBD2 matches 13 bases. Germline V gene sequence: CDR1 MNHNS, CDR2 SASEGT. The CDR3 has 15 amino acids. Trimming at V came to 6 bases and at J to 2 bases, leaving 4 bases not matched to a gene. In nucleotides, the CDR3 is TGTGCCAGCAGAGATGGGACTAGCGGGACCTACGAGCAGTACTTC. This sequence encodes CASRDGTSGTYEQYF.

The chain carries TRBV5-1 and TRBJ2-3; 8 nucleotides agree with TRBD2. The CDR3 extends over 16 amino acids. V gave up 2 bases and J gave up 2 bases; unmatched junction bases: 7. From germline, CDR1 is SGHRS and CDR2 YFSETQ. The CDR3 sequence: CASSFLPAGDTDTQYF. The CDR3 nucleotides read TGCGCCAGCAGCTTTCTTCCAGCGGGGGACACAGATACGCAGTATTTT.

J is TRBJ2-6 and V is TRBV7-2; 8 positions agree with TRBD1. Losses at the gene ends were 1 base for V and 0 bases for J; bases not matched to a gene: 8. The CDR3 is made up of 19 amino acids. The germline V gene encodes CDR1 SGHTA and CDR2 FQGNSA. The CDR3 nucleotides read TGTGCCAGCAGCTTAGACCCGGGACAGGCGAGCTCTGGGGCCAACGTCCTGACTTTC. Residues: CASSLDPGQASSGANVLTF.

This clone was recorded a few times. The rearrangement links TRBV28 to TRBJ1-2; D call uncertain. Germline V lookup: CDR1 MDHEN, CDR2 SYDVKM. This CDR3 is 13 amino acids long. V was shortened by 5 bases and J by 4 bases, with 11 bases between the two germline ends. DNA of the CDR3: TGTGCCAGCAGTCCGCCCGGGTTCTATGGCTACACCTTC. This encodes CASSPPGFYGYTF.

The chain employs TRBV4-3 and TRBJ2-7, with 10 bases identical to TRBD1. V trimming: 3 bases; J trimming: 0 bases; junction bases outside the gene matches: 2. This CDR3 comprises 15 residues. CDR1 is LGHNA, CDR2 YSLEER, per germline. This chain's CDR3 is CASSQGQGSSYEQYF. DNA of the CDR3: TGCGCCAGCAGCCAGGGACAGGGGAGCTCCTACGAGCAGTACTTC.

The CDR3 reads CATPNGTRGSYEQYF. CDR3 sequence (DNA): TGCGCCACCCCAAATGGGACAAGGGGGTCCTACGAGCAGTACTTC. The rearrangement uses TRBV5-1 and TRBJ2-7; TRBD1 is a possible D gene (6 bases). Trimming left V 9 bases short and J 1 base short, with 20 bases between. From germline, CDR1 is SGHRS and CDR2 YFSETQ. CDR3 size: 15 residues.

The CDR3 bases are TGTGCCAGTAGTCAGGGCAGGGCTAACTATGGCTACACCTTC. Protein: CASSQGRANYGYTF. The rearrangement joins TRBV19 to TRBJ1-2, with D perhaps TRBD1 (5 bases). The ends were cut back, 5 bases at V and 0 bases at J, with 10 bases in the middle. Germline-derived CDR1 and CDR2 are LNHDA and SQIVND (reference sequence). The CDR3 extends over 14 amino acids.

This clone was seen just once. This chain connects TRBV19 to TRBJ2-5; the match to TRBD1 covers 11 bases. The DNA end is more similar to TRBJ2-7, so the J call may be wrong. The CDR3 contains 15 residues. CDR1 and CDR2 (germline): LNHDA, SQIVND (reference sequence). The CDR3 region is CASSIAGQGVYEQYF. The CDR3 DNA follows: TGTGCCAGTAGTATTGCGGGACAGGGGGTATACGAGCAGTACTTC.

This rearrangement joins TRBV6-4 to TRBJ1-1; D unclear. V was clipped by 7 bases and J by 4 bases, with 13 bases between them. This CDR3 contains 13 residues. Per the germline V gene, CDR1 is MRHNA and CDR2 is SNTAGT. CDR3 protein: CASTQSGGTEAFF. The CDR3 coding sequence is TGTGCCAGCACCCAGTCGGGTGGCACTGAAGCTTTCTTT.

This clone turned up a few times. The rearrangement joins TRBV7-8 to TRBJ1-5, with D possibly matching TRBD1 (6 bases). The CDR3 has 14 residues. Trimming removed 1 base at V and 2 bases at J, with 6 bases between. The V gene's germline CDR1 is SGHVS and CDR2 FQNEAQ. CDR3 coding DNA: TGTGCCAGCAGCTTAGACAGGGGCAATCAGCCCCAGCATTTT. Amino acid sequence: CASSLDRGNQPQHF.

The V and J genes are TRBV21-1 and TRBJ2-2; TRBD2, as called in the table, went unchecked against the DNA. TRBV21-1 is a pseudogene segment. There are 16 residues in the CDR3. CDR3 nucleotides: TGTGCCAGCAGCCCTAAAAGCGGGGCGAACACCGGGGAGCTGTTTTTT. It specifies CASSPKSGANTGELFF.